These 25 T cell receptor beta chains were sequenced from one sample in a study of T cell therapy after organ transplantation. The data were produced by immunoSEQ multiplex PCR, yet TCRdb's version contains in-frame clones alone and is incomplete. The profile shows about 17,000 clones, roughly 85% of them singletons. Their cognate antigens are unknown. Time point defined: 20-29 weeks after completion of therapy. The sample in question was CD8+ T cells from blood, obtained after autologous CMV-specific T cell therapy. All receptors derive from a human patient who had received a solid organ transplant and had CMV disease. These T cells may partly come from the graft donor.

This sequence joins TRBV5-6 and TRBJ1-1; D gene ambiguous. Germline-derived CDR1 and CDR2 are SGHDT and YYEEEE. V lost 0 bases and J 6 bases, leaving 9 bases between the germline ends. The CDR3 has 13 residues. CDR3 sequence reads: CASSLGRFSEAFF. DNA for the CDR3: TGTGCCAGCAGCTTGGGGAGGTTCTCTGAAGCTTTCTTT.

The chain couples TRBV4-1 to TRBJ1-1; 7 bases line up with TRBD1. Germline CDR1 and CDR2: MGHRA and YSYEKL. J lost 6 bases, V lost 3 bases, and 13 bases had no gene match. The CDR3 contains 16 residues. The CDR3 nucleotides are TGCGCCAGCAGCCACAGACAGGGCCATAAAGTAGCTGAAGCTTTCTTT. Its translation is CASSHRQGHKVAEAFF.

This chain connects TRBV10-1 to TRBJ2-3; 7 bases map to TRBD2. CDR1 and CDR2 from the germline V gene are WNHNN and SYGVQD (reference sequence). The CDR3 loop spans 18 amino acids. V dropped 0 bases and J dropped 1; count of bases not matched to a gene: 10. CDR3 region: CASSESRWSGGRTDTQYF. The CDR3, as DNA: TGCGCCAGCAGTGAGTCTAGGTGGTCGGGGGGTCGCACAGATACGCAGTATTTT.

The V call is TRBV27, the J call TRBJ2-7; unclear D gene. Trimming shortened V by 3 bases and J by 3 bases, and 9 bases separated the two germline ends. Germline V gene sequence: CDR1 MNHEY, CDR2 SMNVEV (reference sequence). The CDR3 is 13 amino acids. This CDR3 reads CASSFSALYEQYF. CDR3 bases: TGTGCCAGCAGTTTTTCAGCCCTCTACGAGCAGTACTTC.

The chain uses TRBV19 and TRBJ2-5; TRBD2 matches 8 bases. The germline gives CDR1 LNHDA, CDR2 SQIVND (reference sequence). J lost 5 bases, V lost 3 bases, and 11 bases had no gene match. CDR3 length equals 16 residues. CDR3 residues: CASSIFGLAESETQYF. The CDR3 DNA reads as TGTGCCAGTAGTATCTTCGGACTAGCAGAGTCGGAGACCCAGTACTTC.

J is TRBJ2-3 and V is TRBV5-1, with 8 bases fitting TRBD2. Germline assignment: CDR1 SGHRS and CDR2 YFSETQ. Losses at the gene ends were 7 bases for V and 4 bases for J; bases not matched to a gene: 14. The CDR3 extends over 16 amino acids. CDR3 residues: CASARTSGSGADTQYF. The DNA of the CDR3 is TGCGCCAGCGCTAGGACGAGCGGGAGTGGCGCAGATACGCAGTATTTT.

The V and J genes are TRBV5-6 and TRBJ1-1, with D possibly being TRBD1 (5 bases). The CDR3 is made up of 12 amino acids. Germline loops: CDR1 SGHDT, CDR2 YYEEEE. V gave up 2 bases and J gave up 3 bases, with 5 bases separating them. This chain's CDR3 is CASSLGDTEAFF. The CDR3 DNA reads as TGTGCCAGCAGCTTAGGGGACACTGAAGCTTTCTTT.

The chain couples TRBV7-8 to TRBJ2-7, with TRBD2 as a possible D gene (6 bases). This CDR3 has 14 residues. V gave up 4 bases and J gave up 1 base, with 11 bases separating them. Germline V gene data show CDR1 as SGHVS and CDR2 as FQNEAQ. Here the CDR3 reads CASSSPGTSYEQYF. The DNA of the CDR3 is TGTGCCAGCAGCTCTCCCGGGACTTCCTACGAGCAGTACTTC.

This clone has only one observation. The chain carries TRBV11-2 and TRBJ2-2; D gene unclear. CDR1 and CDR2 (germline): SGHAT, FQNNGV. The CDR3 contains 12 residues. Trimming stripped 0 bases from V and 10 bases from J, with 6 bases between. The DNA of the CDR3 is TGTGCCAGCAGCTTAGAGACAATGGAGCTGTTTTTT. It codes for CASSLETMELFF.

The J gene is TRBJ2-7, the V gene TRBV11-2; D possibly matches TRBD1 or TRBD2 (5 bases each). The germline CDR1 and CDR2 sequences are SGHAT and FQNNGV. The CDR3 consists of 13 residues. V was trimmed by 1 base and J by 2 bases, leaving 6 bases between them. CDR3 in amino acids: CASSLGGTYEQYF. In DNA form, the CDR3 reads TGTGCCAGCAGCTTAGGGGGGACCTACGAGCAGTACTTC.

Details on this clone: In the same sample, other DNA sequences code for this CDR3. CDR3 protein: CASSQGAAGELFF. CDR3 nucleotide sequence: TGTGCCAGCAGCCAGGGGGCGGCCGGGGAGCTGTTTTTT. The genes are TRBV6-5 and TRBJ2-2, with 8 positions matching TRBD1. With V trimmed by 6 bases and J by 6 bases, 3 bases remained unmatched. This CDR3 has 13 amino acids. CDR1 is MNHEY, CDR2 SVGAGI, per germline.

This CDR3 reads CASSQEIARSLEQYF. The DNA for the CDR3 is TGCGCCAGCAGCCAAGAAATAGCCCGAAGCCTCGAGCAGTACTTC. This chain connects TRBV4-3 to TRBJ2-7; D unresolved. This CDR3 contains 15 residues. V was pared by 0 bases and J by 6 bases, with 15 bases between. Germline V lookup: CDR1 LGHNA, CDR2 YSLEER.

The chain combines TRBV4-2 with TRBJ2-7; tentative D call: TRBD2 (5 bases). The germline gives CDR1 LGHNA, CDR2 YNFKEQ. The ends were cut back, 2 bases at V and 7 bases at J, with 12 bases in the middle. There are 13 residues in the CDR3. The CDR3 spells CASSQTVEREQYF. Written as DNA, the CDR3 is TGTGCCAGCAGCCAAACCGTCGAGCGGGAGCAGTACTTC.

This chain uses TRBV2 with TRBJ1-4; the D gene is possibly TRBD1 (6 bases). CDR1 and CDR2 (germline): SNHLY, FYNNEI. The CDR3 runs 16 residues. V lost 5 bases, J lost 5 bases, and 18 bases lay in between. CDR3 in DNA: TGTGCCAGCAGTCCCTCCCCGACAGGTACCAATGAAAAACTGTTTTTT. Its translation is CASSPSPTGTNEKLFF.

The V and J genes are TRBV28 and TRBJ2-1, with TRBD1 as a possible D gene (5 bases). CDR3 size: 14 residues. In germline, CDR1 is MDHEN, CDR2 SYDVKM. Deletions cut 1 base from V and 5 bases from J, with 9 bases between. The CDR3 sequence: CASSLSRRDNEQFF. The CDR3 DNA is TGTGCCAGCAGTTTATCCCGCAGGGACAATGAGCAGTTCTTC.

The V and J genes are TRBV10-1 and TRBJ2-2; D possibly uses TRBD1 or TRBD2 (5 bases each). CDR3 size: 15 residues. Germline values: CDR1 WNHNN, CDR2 SYGVQD (reference sequence). V lost 3 bases to trimming and J lost 3 bases, with 11 bases between them. CDR3 nucleotides: TGCGCCAGCAGTGAAGGGGCGCGGGACACCGGGGAGCTGTTTTTT. Residues: CASSEGARDTGELFF.

This clone came up a few times. This sequence joins TRBV4-3 and TRBJ2-4, with 14 nucleotides matching TRBD2. This CDR3 region has 18 residues. From germline, CDR1 is LGHNA and CDR2 YSLEER. J lost 1 base, V lost 3 bases, and 5 bases had no gene match. CDR3 nucleotide sequence: TGCGCCAGCAGCCAGGGGACTAGCGGGGGTTCGGCCAAAAACATTCAGTACTTC. This gives the protein CASSQGTSGGSAKNIQYF.

The chain combines TRBV9 with TRBJ1-2; D is ambiguous. V lost 4 bases, J lost 2 bases, and 12 bases lay in between. Germline CDR1 reads SGDLS; CDR2 reads YYNGEE. This CDR3 is 14 amino acids long. The CDR3 is CASSLRPTNYGYTF. CDR3 nucleotide sequence: TGTGCCAGCAGCTTAAGACCGACGAACTATGGCTACACCTTC.

The chain has TRBV12-2 and TRBJ2-7. TRBV12-2 is classified as a pseudogene. This CDR3 spans 14 amino acids. The CDR3 protein is CASRLVLPPYEQYF. CDR3 in DNA: TGTGCAAGTCGCTTAGTCTTACCTCCCTACGAGCAGTACTTC.

This chain joins TRBV2 and TRBJ2-5, with D tentatively TRBD2 (5 bases). From germline, CDR1 is SNHLY and CDR2 FYNNEI. Trimming took off 4 bases at V and 1 base at J, with 13 bases between the two ends. This CDR3 comprises 15 residues. CDR3 DNA sequence: TGTGCCAGCAGTGTGTCGGTAAGCGGCCAAGAGACCCAGTACTTC. It encodes CASSVSVSGQETQYF.

This chain uses TRBV2 with TRBJ1-1, with no clear D. Per germline, CDR1 SNHLY and CDR2 FYNNEI. This CDR3 has 13 residues. The V end lost 4 bases, the J end lost 1 base, and 7 bases lay between the germline ends. As DNA, the CDR3 is TGTGCCAGCAGTGCGGGAAGGAACACTGAAGCTTTCTTT. Amino acid sequence: CASSAGRNTEAFF. Supplemented by reference TRBV2 and TRBJ1-1, the full variable domain reads EPEVTQTPSHQVTQMGQEVILRCVPISNHLYFYWYRQILGQKVEFLVSFYNNEISEKSEIFDDQFSVERPDGSNFTLKIRSTKLEDSAMYFCASSAGRNTEAFFGQGTRLTVV.

Only a few counts were recorded for this clone. The V gene is TRBV5-5, the J gene TRBJ1-1; D is possibly TRBD1 (6 bases). The CDR3 runs to 16 residues. V shed 4 bases and J shed 5 bases, with 21 bases lying between them. Germline V CDR1 and CDR2: SGHKS, YYEKEE (reference sequence). The CDR3 DNA follows: TGTGCCAGCAGCCAAGCGAGGTTCACACAGGGTACTGAAGCTTTCTTT. Its protein product is CASSQARFTQGTEAFF.

CDR3 coding DNA: TGTGCCGGGACAGGGGGCGGTGGAAACACCATATATTTT. Translated: CAGTGGGGNTIYF. The J gene is TRBJ1-3, the V gene TRBV30; 12 nucleotides line up with TRBD1. This CDR3 comprises 13 residues. CDR1 and CDR2 from the germline V gene are GTSNPN and SVGIG (reference sequence). Germline trimming cut 8 bases from V and 3 bases from J; bases unmatched to any gene: 2.

This clone has just a few counts. The chain employs TRBV18 and TRBJ2-7; D may be TRBD2 (6 bases). The germline V gene encodes CDR1 KGHSH and CDR2 LQKENI. Trimming stripped 4 bases from V and 7 bases from J, with 23 bases between. The CDR3 sequence is 16 residues long. The CDR3 protein is CASSRLWGLLTGEQYF. The CDR3 DNA reads as TGTGCCAGCTCACGACTTTGGGGACTTCTCACGGGGGAGCAGTACTTC.

The chain carries TRBV13 and TRBJ2-3; 13 positions agree with TRBD2. Looked up from germline, CDR1 is PRHDT and CDR2 is FYEKMQ (reference sequence). After removal of 3 bases from V and 2 bases from J, the junction contained 5 bases not matched to a gene. The CDR3 totals 17 residues. The CDR3 reads CASSFWTSGGYTDTQYF. In DNA form, the CDR3 reads TGTGCCAGCAGCTTTTGGACTAGCGGGGGCTACACAGATACGCAGTATTTT.